A selection of T cell receptor beta chains follows, all from one sample in a study of blood T cell repertoires in COVID-19. Sequencing used immunoSEQ multiplex PCR; TCRdb keeps in-frame clones, though not all of them. The sample holds roughly 73,000 clones, approximately 80% seen once. Sequences were obtained from peripheral blood. The source of these receptors is a human donor in a cohort sampled during active COVID-19. Both conserved end residues are part of each CDR3. Each record gives: J gene, V gene, D gene, CDR3 protein. D genes are given only for firm matches.

>TRBJ2-7|TRBV6-5|TRBD1
CASKTAGTAAYEQYF
>TRBJ1-4|TRBV30|TRBD1
CAWRGTTGANEKLFF
>TRBJ1-4|TRBV4-1|TRBD1
CASSQDLWDRGANEKLFF
>TRBJ2-7|TRBV19|.
CASSRTGSGVNEQYF
>TRBJ2-1|TRBV7-6|.
CASSLVSQVGNEQFF
>TRBJ1-3|TRBV9|.
CASSAALTDPGNTIYF
>TRBJ2-5|TRBV6-6|TRBD2
CASSHEGGEETQYF
>TRBJ2-7|TRBV5-1|TRBD2
CASSLAKTSGASYEQYF
>TRBJ1-2|TRBV19|.
CASSRREAYYGYTF
>TRBJ2-1|TRBV5-4|.
CASRPGSPSYNEQFF
>TRBJ2-2|TRBV5-1|TRBD2
CASMAGVGTGELFF
>TRBJ2-2|TRBV6-1|TRBD1
CASSEWTGGRRELFF
>TRBJ1-2|TRBV6-5|TRBD1
CASGQGLYGYTF
>TRBJ2-7|TRBV7-8|TRBD2
CASSLAIQRGGEQYF
>TRBJ2-7|TRBV9|.
CASSGSQVTYEQYF
>TRBJ1-2|TRBV5-6|.
CASSFGRGRGGYTF
>TRBJ2-7|TRBV28|TRBD1
CASRTGGSVYEQYF
>TRBJ1-2|TRBV27|.
CASSLRANYGYTF
>TRBJ1-5|TRBV6-2/TRBV6-3|.
CASSPKSKEIYSNQPQHF
>TRBJ2-7|TRBV6-5|.
CASSTGLTYEQYF
>TRBJ1-1|TRBV3-1/TRBV3-2|TRBD1
CASSQGTGNTEAFF
>TRBJ2-7|TRBV10-3|TRBD1
CAISPSGTDFLKQYF
>TRBJ2-7|TRBV2|TRBD1
CASVRDRGFDEQYF
>TRBJ2-7|TRBV3-1/TRBV3-2|TRBD1
CASSHGQGDNEQYF